A single T cell receptor beta chain is shown here with its context. Its antigen remains unknown. The data stem from a study of cytomegalovirus exposure and HLA in healthy donors. Overall study context: Of the donors genotyped, some 400 in all, over 80% fell in the Caucasian-associated ancestry cluster.

The CDR3 runs to 12 residues. Germline V lookup: CDR1 SQVTM, CDR2 ANQGSEA. V gave up 8 bases and J gave up 5 bases, with 15 bases separating them. Study outcomes and limitations: A later analysis appeared to link common viral pathogens to several of the most significant clusters. Another analysis was done later, and it associated around 16,000 TCR beta sequences with HLA alleles at 0.05 false discovery rate. Roughly even sequencing depth across donors was the assumption behind the presence/absence analyses.

The PCR ran on 60 Vbeta and 13 Jbeta primers. Assay: immunoSEQ multiplex PCR; the TCRdb copy retains only in-frame clones and omits some. Of 100,000 or so clones detected, more than 60% appear once; the ten largest clones hold about 5.3%. Specimen: PBMCs. The rearrangement joins TRBV29-1 to TRBJ1-1; D remains ambiguous. The TCR was taken from a male donor in good health and CMV-seronegative. CDR3 sequence (DNA): TGCAGCACCCGGGCGGGGTGGACTGAAGCTTTCTTT. This encodes CSTRAGWTEAFF.